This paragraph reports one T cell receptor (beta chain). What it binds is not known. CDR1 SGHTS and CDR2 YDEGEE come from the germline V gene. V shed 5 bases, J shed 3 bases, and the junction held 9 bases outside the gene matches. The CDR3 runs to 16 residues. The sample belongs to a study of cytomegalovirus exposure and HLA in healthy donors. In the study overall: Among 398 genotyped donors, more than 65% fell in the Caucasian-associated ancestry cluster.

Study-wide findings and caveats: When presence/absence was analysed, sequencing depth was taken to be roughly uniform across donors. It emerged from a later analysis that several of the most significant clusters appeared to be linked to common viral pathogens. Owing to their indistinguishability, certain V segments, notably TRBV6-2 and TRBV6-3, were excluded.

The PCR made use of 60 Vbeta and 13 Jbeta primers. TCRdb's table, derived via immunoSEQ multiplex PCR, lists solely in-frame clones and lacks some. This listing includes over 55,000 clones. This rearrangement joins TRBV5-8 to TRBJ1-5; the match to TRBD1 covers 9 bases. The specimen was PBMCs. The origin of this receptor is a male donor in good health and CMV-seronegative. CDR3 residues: CASSPPGQGYNQPQHF. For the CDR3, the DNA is TGTGCCAGCAGTCCTCCGGGACAGGGATACAATCAGCCCCAGCATTTT.